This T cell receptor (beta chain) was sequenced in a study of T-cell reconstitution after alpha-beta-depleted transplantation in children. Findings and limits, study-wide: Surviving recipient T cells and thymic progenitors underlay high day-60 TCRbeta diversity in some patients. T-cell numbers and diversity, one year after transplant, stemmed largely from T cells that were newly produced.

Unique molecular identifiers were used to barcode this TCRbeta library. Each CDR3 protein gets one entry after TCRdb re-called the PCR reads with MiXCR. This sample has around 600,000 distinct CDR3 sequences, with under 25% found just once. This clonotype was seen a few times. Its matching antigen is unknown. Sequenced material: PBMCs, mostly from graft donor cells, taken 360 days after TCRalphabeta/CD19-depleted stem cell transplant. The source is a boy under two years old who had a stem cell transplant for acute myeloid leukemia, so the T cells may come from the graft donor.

CDR3 bases: TGTGCCAGCAGCTTAGTACAGGCGTACCTGAGCGAGCAGTACTTC. This translates into CASSLVQAYLSEQYF. The chain employs TRBV7-2 and TRBJ2-7, with D possibly being TRBD1 (5 bases). V was clipped by 1 base and J by 6 bases, with 16 bases between them. This CDR3 has 15 residues. The V gene's germline CDR1 is SGHTA and CDR2 FQGNSA.